The 8 T cell receptor beta chains listed next were all sequenced from one sample in a study of OX40 agonist ivuxolimab in advanced cancers. Receptor libraries were prepared by the immunoSEQ multiplex PCR assay. TCRdb took over this immuneACCESS table, retaining in-frame rearrangements with V and J assigned. Such tables are incomplete; in checked studies, under half of the missing clones stem from an unresolved V gene, and the remainder is unexplained. The sample records 50,000 to 70,000 clones, 93% of which are singletons. Together, the top ten hold roughly 18% of the sample. The specimen was CD4+ or CD8+ T cells sorted from blood, collected in a trial of the OX40 agonist ivuxolimab. All receptors derive from an adult with an advanced solid tumor such as melanoma, head and neck, liver or kidney cancer.

This clone was seen once. The J gene is TRBJ2-7, the V gene TRBV10-3; 8 bases are a match to TRBD1. In germline, CDR1 is ENHRY, CDR2 SYGVKD. The CDR3 spans 15 residues. With 0 bases clipped from V and 0 bases from J, the junction kept 1 base outside the gene matches. The CDR3 protein is CAISESGTGSYEQYF. As DNA, the CDR3 is TGTGCCATCAGTGAGTCCGGGACAGGCTCCTACGAGCAGTACTTC.

The chain uses TRBV29-1 and TRBJ2-7, with D possibly matching TRBD1 (5 bases). This CDR3 comprises 12 residues. With 1 base removed from V and 5 bases from J, the gap between germline ends came to 9 bases. The germline CDR1 and CDR2 sequences are SQVTM and ANQGSEA. The CDR3 spells CSVEAGIHEQYF. CDR3 DNA: TGCAGCGTTGAAGCAGGGATCCACGAGCAGTACTTC.

This rearrangement joins TRBV11-1 to TRBJ1-1; TRBD1 agrees at 7 bases. V dropped 0 bases and J dropped 5; count of bases not matched to a gene: 6. Per germline, CDR1 SGHAT and CDR2 FQDESV (reference sequence). The CDR3 extends over 15 amino acids. CDR3 nucleotides: TGTGCCAGCAGCTTAGCGAACCAGGGGGATACTGAAGCTTTCTTT. This codes for CASSLANQGDTEAFF.

This chain links TRBV19 with TRBJ2-3; D not certain. The germline V gene has CDR1 LNHDA and CDR2 SQIVND (reference sequence). The CDR3 runs to 12 residues. Trimming took off 2 bases at V and 6 bases at J, with 6 bases between the two ends. The CDR3 here is CASSISQDTQYF. The CDR3 coding sequence is TGTGCCAGTAGTATATCGCAGGATACGCAGTATTTT. Complete variable domain (other parts from reference TRBV19 and TRBJ2-3): DGGITQSPKYLFRKEGQNVTLSCEQNLNHDAMYWYRQDPGQGLRLIYYSQIVNDFQKGDIAEGYSVSREKKESFPLTVTSAQKNPTAFYLCASSISQDTQYFGPGTRLTVL.

V usage is TRBV11-2 and J usage is TRBJ1-2; 7 bases are a match to TRBD1. The CDR3 has 12 residues. The V gene's germline CDR1 is SGHAT and CDR2 FQNNGV. The J segment lost 4 bases and the V segment lost 5 bases, leaving 1 base of the junction unmatched. The DNA of the CDR3 is TGTGCCAGCAGCGGGACAGTCTATGGCTACACCTTC. Its protein product is CASSGTVYGYTF.

The chain employs TRBV9 and TRBJ1-2; TRBD1 agrees at 7 bases. Germline loops: CDR1 SGDLS, CDR2 YYNGEE. The CDR3 has 14 residues. With V trimmed by 2 bases and J by 4 bases, 5 bases remained unmatched. Here the CDR3 reads CASSVTTGAYGYTF. Here the CDR3 DNA reads TGTGCCAGCAGCGTGACTACAGGGGCCTATGGCTACACCTTC.

This chain joins TRBV4-3 and TRBJ2-7; 7 nucleotides line up with TRBD1. The V segment lost 2 bases and the J segment 2 bases; nucleotides outside the gene matches: 6. The germline V gene encodes CDR1 LGHNA and CDR2 YSLEER. CDR3 size: 15 residues. The CDR3, as DNA: TGCGCCAGCAGCCAATTTGACGGGACAGCCTACGAGCAGTACTTC. Its protein product is CASSQFDGTAYEQYF.

This clone is a singleton in its sample. The rearrangement links TRBV4-1 to TRBJ2-1, with 12 bases matching TRBD2. With V trimmed by 4 bases and J by 8 bases, 15 bases remained unmatched. Germline values: CDR1 MGHRA, CDR2 YSYEKL. The CDR3 extends over 18 amino acids. CDR3: CASSLYRRRTSGNDEQFF. The CDR3 nucleotides read TGCGCCAGCAGCCTCTACCGGCGGAGGACTAGCGGGAACGATGAGCAGTTCTTC.